These T cell receptor beta chains were read from a single sample in a study of PD-1 blockade in classical Hodgkin lymphoma. Assay used: immunoSEQ multiplex PCR; TCRdb lists only in-frame clones, some missing. The sample lists 60,000 to 65,000 clones; about 87% were seen once. The source material was peripheral blood mononuclear cells (PBMCs), sampled at baseline. These receptors originate from a human donor with classical Hodgkin lymphoma. The CDR3 runs from the conserved cysteine through the conserved F or W. D genes are given only for firm matches. Clone size appears in some rows only: once, few, many, or a class for an expanded clone.

d_gene: TRBD1; v_gene: TRBV6-1; abundance: .; j_gene: TRBJ2-7; CDR3nt: TGTGCCAGCAGTCCCCGGACAGGAAATTACGAGCAGTACTTC; CDR3aa: CASSPRTGNYEQYF
d_gene: .; v_gene: TRBV7-9; abundance: once; j_gene: TRBJ1-4; CDR3nt: TGTGCCAGCAGCTTAAAAGTAGGGGTCCCAACTAATGAAAAACTGTTTTTT; CDR3aa: CASSLKVGVPTNEKLFF
d_gene: .; v_gene: TRBV2; abundance: .; j_gene: TRBJ2-7; CDR3nt: TGTGCCAGCAGGCTTGAGGGGGGCTTCTACGAGCAGTACTTC; CDR3aa: CASRLEGGFYEQYF
d_gene: TRBD1; v_gene: TRBV10-3; abundance: .; j_gene: TRBJ2-3; CDR3nt: TGTGCCATCAGGTCCCCAGGGGGTAATAGCACAGATACGCAGTATTTT; CDR3aa: CAIRSPGGNSTDTQYF
d_gene: .; v_gene: TRBV11-2; abundance: .; j_gene: TRBJ1-2; CDR3nt: TGTGCCAGCATCGGGTCTGCACCTTATGGCTACACCTTC; CDR3aa: CASIGSAPYGYTF
d_gene: TRBD2; v_gene: TRBV28; abundance: .; j_gene: TRBJ2-3; CDR3nt: TGTGCCACTACGACTAGCGGATACACAGATACGCAGTATTTT; CDR3aa: CATTTSGYTDTQYF
d_gene: TRBD1; v_gene: TRBV2; abundance: .; j_gene: TRBJ2-1; CDR3nt: TGTGCCAGTTCGAAGGGGGCTCTCTTGGACAATGAGCAGTTCTTC; CDR3aa: CASSKGALLDNEQFF
d_gene: .; v_gene: TRBV4-1; abundance: .; j_gene: TRBJ2-3; CDR3nt: TGCGCCAGCAGCCAAGATCGGAACACAGATACGCAGTATTTT; CDR3aa: CASSQDRNTDTQYF
d_gene: TRBD1; v_gene: TRBV11-3; abundance: .; j_gene: TRBJ2-1; CDR3nt: TGTGCCAGCAGCTTAGATTCCATACTAGGGACAGGGGGTTACAATGAGCAGTTCTTC; CDR3aa: CASSLDSILGTGGYNEQFF
d_gene: .; v_gene: TRBV7-2; abundance: once; j_gene: TRBJ2-3; CDR3nt: TGTGCCAGCAGCCCAAGCCACAGCTCAGATACGCAGTATTTT; CDR3aa: CASSPSHSSDTQYF
d_gene: TRBD2; v_gene: TRBV29-1; abundance: .; j_gene: TRBJ2-5; CDR3nt: TGCAGCGTACGGGGCGGGGGGGTGCCATCGGGCCAGTACTTC; CDR3aa: CSVRGGGVPSGQYF
d_gene: .; v_gene: TRBV6-5; abundance: .; j_gene: TRBJ1-6; CDR3nt: TGTGCCAGCAGTTACTCCTCGGGAGCCAGCCCCCTCCACTTT; CDR3aa: CASSYSSGASPLHF
d_gene: .; v_gene: TRBV2; abundance: .; j_gene: TRBJ1-3; CDR3nt: TGTGCCAGCGGACTCCTCTTTGGGAAGGGAAACACCATATATTTT; CDR3aa: CASGLLFGKGNTIYF
d_gene: .; v_gene: TRBV7-3; abundance: .; j_gene: TRBJ1-5; CDR3nt: TGTGCCAGCAGCTTAGGACACAATCAGCCCCAGCATTTT; CDR3aa: CASSLGHNQPQHF
d_gene: TRBD1; v_gene: TRBV20-1; abundance: .; j_gene: TRBJ1-1; CDR3nt: TGCAGTGCTAGAGTTGCAGGGGGAGCTTTCTTT; CDR3aa: CSARVAGGAFF
d_gene: .; v_gene: TRBV5-4; abundance: .; j_gene: TRBJ1-1; CDR3nt: TGTGCCAGCAGCTTGGGAGAAGCTGAAGCTTTCTTT; CDR3aa: CASSLGEAEAFF
d_gene: .; v_gene: TRBV19; abundance: .; j_gene: TRBJ2-7; CDR3nt: TGTGCCAGTAGTTCTTACACCCCAGGGTCCTACGAGCAGTACTTC; CDR3aa: CASSSYTPGSYEQYF
d_gene: TRBD1; v_gene: TRBV10-3; abundance: .; j_gene: TRBJ1-2; CDR3nt: TGTGCCATCAGTGAGTCTTTACAGGGGGACGGCTACACCTTC; CDR3aa: CAISESLQGDGYTF
d_gene: TRBD1; v_gene: TRBV7-9; abundance: many; j_gene: TRBJ1-6; CDR3nt: TGTGCCAGCAGCCCCAGGGGACAGGAGAATTCACCCCTCCACTTT; CDR3aa: CASSPRGQENSPLHF
d_gene: .; v_gene: TRBV28; abundance: .; j_gene: TRBJ1-6; CDR3nt: TGTGCCAGCAGGCTCGGGGAGGGGGGTAATTCACCCCTCCACTTT; CDR3aa: CASRLGEGGNSPLHF
d_gene: TRBD2; v_gene: TRBV11-3; abundance: .; j_gene: TRBJ2-3; CDR3nt: TGTGCCAGCAGCTCGTCGACTAGCGGAGATACGCAGTATTTT; CDR3aa: CASSSSTSGDTQYF
d_gene: TRBD1; v_gene: TRBV6-5; abundance: .; j_gene: TRBJ2-7; CDR3nt: TGTGCCAGCAGTAGGACAGGGGCCTACGAGCAGTACTTC; CDR3aa: CASSRTGAYEQYF
d_gene: .; v_gene: TRBV6-4; abundance: .; j_gene: TRBJ2-1; CDR3nt: TGTGCCAGCAGTGAGGGTCCTAACAATGAGCAGTTCTTC; CDR3aa: CASSEGPNNEQFF
d_gene: TRBD1; v_gene: TRBV7-3; abundance: many; j_gene: TRBJ1-2; CDR3nt: TGTGCCAGCAGCTTGGGACAGGGGTATGGCTACACCTTC; CDR3aa: CASSLGQGYGYTF
d_gene: .; v_gene: TRBV29-1; abundance: few; j_gene: TRBJ1-4; CDR3nt: TGCAGCGTTGAATCCCCGGAGGGGGGAGCTGGTGAAAAACTGTTTTTT; CDR3aa: CSVESPEGGAGEKLFF
d_gene: .; v_gene: TRBV7-8; abundance: .; j_gene: TRBJ2-7; CDR3nt: TGTGCCAGCAGCTTAGGGCTAGCGATATACTTC; CDR3aa: CASSLGLAIYF
d_gene: TRBD2; v_gene: TRBV13; abundance: .; j_gene: TRBJ2-2; CDR3nt: TGTGCCAGCAGCAGGATGGGACTAGCGGGTTTTAAAGGGGAGCTGTTTTTT; CDR3aa: CASSRMGLAGFKGELFF
d_gene: .; v_gene: TRBV12-5; abundance: .; j_gene: TRBJ1-5; CDR3nt: TGTGCTAGTACGGATAGCAATCAGCCCCAGCATTTT; CDR3aa: CASTDSNQPQHF
d_gene: .; v_gene: TRBV11-2; abundance: .; j_gene: TRBJ1-4; CDR3nt: TGTGCCAGCAGCCCCGGACGGTCAACTAATGAAAAACTGTTTTTT; CDR3aa: CASSPGRSTNEKLFF
d_gene: TRBD1; v_gene: TRBV2; abundance: few; j_gene: TRBJ2-7; CDR3nt: TGTGCCACCCGGGAAGGGGGCGTCGAGCAGTACTTC; CDR3aa: CATREGGVEQYF
d_gene: .; v_gene: TRBV19; abundance: .; j_gene: TRBJ2-7; CDR3nt: TGTGCCAGTAGTATCATAGGACAGAGTTACGAGCAGTACTTC; CDR3aa: CASSIIGQSYEQYF
d_gene: TRBD1; v_gene: TRBV28; abundance: .; j_gene: TRBJ1-6; CDR3nt: TGTGCCAGCAGCTCTCCTCCAGGGGGGAATTCACCCCTCCACTTT; CDR3aa: CASSSPPGGNSPLHF
d_gene: .; v_gene: TRBV6-1; abundance: .; j_gene: TRBJ2-5; CDR3nt: TGTGCCAGCAGTGAAGTGAGACTAGTTAAAGAGACCCAGTACTTC; CDR3aa: CASSEVRLVKETQYF
d_gene: .; v_gene: TRBV7-9; abundance: once; j_gene: TRBJ2-1; CDR3nt: TGTGCCAGCAGCCCCAGTGATGAGCAGTTCTTC; CDR3aa: CASSPSDEQFF
d_gene: .; v_gene: TRBV11-2; abundance: .; j_gene: TRBJ1-2; CDR3nt: TGTGCCAGCAGCTTAGATTGGAGGGGCGGCTACACCTTC; CDR3aa: CASSLDWRGGYTF
d_gene: .; v_gene: TRBV29-1; abundance: .; j_gene: TRBJ1-1; CDR3nt: TGCAGTGGCCATTCGGGGAAAGGGGCTTTCTTT; CDR3aa: CSGHSGKGAFF
d_gene: .; v_gene: TRBV29-1; abundance: .; j_gene: TRBJ1-1; CDR3nt: TGCAGCGTGAGGGGACACACGAACACTGAAGCTTTCTTT; CDR3aa: CSVRGHTNTEAFF
d_gene: TRBD1; v_gene: TRBV10-3; abundance: .; j_gene: TRBJ1-1; CDR3nt: TGTGCCATCAGAGCGGGACAGGGGACGCCGAACACTGAAGCTTTCTTT; CDR3aa: CAIRAGQGTPNTEAFF
d_gene: .; v_gene: TRBV21-1; abundance: .; j_gene: TRBJ1-2; CDR3nt: TGTGCCAGCAATCAAGGCGGGCAGGAGTCCGGCTATGGCTACACCTTC; CDR3aa: CASNQGGQESGYGYTF
d_gene: .; v_gene: TRBV28; abundance: medium-sized; j_gene: TRBJ1-1; CDR3nt: TGTGCCAGCAGTCCCATAACCGCCTCGGCCGGGAACACTGAAGCTTTCTTT; CDR3aa: CASSPITASAGNTEAFF
d_gene: TRBD1; v_gene: TRBV7-9; abundance: .; j_gene: TRBJ2-3; CDR3nt: TGTGCCAGCAGCCCAGGGGACAGGGTATTCACAGATACGCAGTATTTT; CDR3aa: CASSPGDRVFTDTQYF
d_gene: .; v_gene: TRBV7-2; abundance: .; j_gene: TRBJ2-1; CDR3nt: TGTGCCAGCAGCTTGGAAGACCCTTGGGACAATGAGCAGTTCTTC; CDR3aa: CASSLEDPWDNEQFF
d_gene: .; v_gene: TRBV20-1; abundance: .; j_gene: TRBJ2-7; CDR3nt: TGCAGTGCGGACGAGTACGGGCAGTACTTC; CDR3aa: CSADEYGQYF
d_gene: .; v_gene: TRBV7-9; abundance: few; j_gene: TRBJ1-5; CDR3nt: TGTGCCAGCAGCCTCCGGGAAAGCAATCAGCCCCAGCATTTT; CDR3aa: CASSLRESNQPQHF
d_gene: .; v_gene: TRBV25-1; abundance: .; j_gene: TRBJ1-2; CDR3nt: TGTGCCAGCCACCCAGGGACACTAAGTAACTATGGCTACACCTTC; CDR3aa: CASHPGTLSNYGYTF
d_gene: TRBD1; v_gene: TRBV7-2; abundance: .; j_gene: TRBJ1-1; CDR3nt: TGTGCCAGCAGCCCAAGACAGGGGGCGCTTATGCCCACTGAAGCTTTCTTT; CDR3aa: CASSPRQGALMPTEAFF
d_gene: .; v_gene: TRBV7-2; abundance: .; j_gene: TRBJ2-7; CDR3nt: TGTGCCAGCAGCGTAGGTGGGGAGGCCTACGAGCAGTACTTC; CDR3aa: CASSVGGEAYEQYF
d_gene: TRBD1; v_gene: TRBV28; abundance: .; j_gene: TRBJ1-2; CDR3nt: TGTGCCAGCAGTGTAACAGGGGGCTCCTATGGCTACACCTTC; CDR3aa: CASSVTGGSYGYTF
d_gene: .; v_gene: TRBV9; abundance: .; j_gene: TRBJ2-7; CDR3nt: TGTGCCAGCAGCGTAGGCGGGGGCTTCTACGAGCAGTACTTC; CDR3aa: CASSVGGGFYEQYF
d_gene: .; v_gene: TRBV7-6; abundance: .; j_gene: TRBJ2-1; CDR3nt: TGTGCCAGCAGCTTGGGCAATGAGCAGTTCTTC; CDR3aa: CASSLGNEQFF
d_gene: .; v_gene: TRBV5-5; abundance: .; j_gene: TRBJ1-1; CDR3nt: TGTGCCAGCAGCTTGGTTCAGGGTTCGAAAACTGAAGCTTTCTTT; CDR3aa: CASSLVQGSKTEAFF
d_gene: .; v_gene: TRBV7-9; abundance: .; j_gene: TRBJ1-3; CDR3nt: TGTGCCAGCCGAGGGGCCTCTGGAAACACCATATATTTT; CDR3aa: CASRGASGNTIYF
d_gene: .; v_gene: TRBV6-6; abundance: once; j_gene: TRBJ2-5; CDR3nt: TGTGCCAGCAGTTACTCGCCAGAGACCCAGTACTTC; CDR3aa: CASSYSPETQYF